A single sample gave rise to the 2 T cell receptor beta chains below, sequenced in a study of control samples from healthy donors and cancer patients. Sequencing was performed with immunoSEQ multiplex PCR; in TCRdb, only in-frame clones are kept and a portion is missing. The top ten clones hold 4.1% of a sample with 150,000 or so clones, just under 95% of them seen once. Sequencing used blood. These receptors were obtained from a woman aged 55-69 years in good health.

V gene TRBV9 combines with J gene TRBJ2-3, with TRBD2 matching over 10 bases. V was clipped by 4 bases and J by 1 base; unmatched bases: 3. Germline assignment: CDR1 SGDLS and CDR2 YYNGEE. The CDR3 has 15 residues. CDR3 sequence (DNA): TGTGCCAGCAGCCCCGGGACTAGCGGCACAGATACGCAGTATTTT. Encoded protein: CASSPGTSGTDTQYF.

This clone was observed once. The J gene is TRBJ1-2, the V gene TRBV27; D is uncertain. V gave up 6 bases and J gave up 7 bases, with 12 bases separating them. The germline V gene has CDR1 MNHEY and CDR2 SMNVEV (reference sequence). The CDR3 is 12 amino acids. CDR3 sequence: CASRPDRFGYTF. In DNA form, the CDR3 reads TGTGCCAGCAGACCGGACCGGTTTGGCTACACCTTC.